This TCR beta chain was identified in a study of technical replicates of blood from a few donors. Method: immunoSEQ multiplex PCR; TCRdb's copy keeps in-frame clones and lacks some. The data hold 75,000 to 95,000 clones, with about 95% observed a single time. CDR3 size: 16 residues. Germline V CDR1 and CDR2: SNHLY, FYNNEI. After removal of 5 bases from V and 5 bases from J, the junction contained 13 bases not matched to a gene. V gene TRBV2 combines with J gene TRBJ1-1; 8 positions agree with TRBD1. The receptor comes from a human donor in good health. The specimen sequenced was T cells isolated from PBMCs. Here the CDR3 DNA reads TGTGCCAGCAGTCCTACAGGGGGAGAGAGAGGAACTGAAGCTTTCTTT. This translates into CASSPTGGERGTEAFF.